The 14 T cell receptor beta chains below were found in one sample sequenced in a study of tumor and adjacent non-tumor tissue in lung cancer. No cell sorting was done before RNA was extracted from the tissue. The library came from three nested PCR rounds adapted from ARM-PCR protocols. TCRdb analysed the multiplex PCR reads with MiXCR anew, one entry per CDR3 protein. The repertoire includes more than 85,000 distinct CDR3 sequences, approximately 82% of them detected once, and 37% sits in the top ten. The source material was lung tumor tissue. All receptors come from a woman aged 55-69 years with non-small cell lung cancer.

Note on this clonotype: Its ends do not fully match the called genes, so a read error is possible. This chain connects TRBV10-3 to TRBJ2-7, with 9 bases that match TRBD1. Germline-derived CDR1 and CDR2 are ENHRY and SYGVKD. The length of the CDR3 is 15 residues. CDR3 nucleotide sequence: TGTGCAATCAGTGTACAGGGGGCCCGCTACTGGGAGGAGTACTTC. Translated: CAISVQGARYWEEYF.

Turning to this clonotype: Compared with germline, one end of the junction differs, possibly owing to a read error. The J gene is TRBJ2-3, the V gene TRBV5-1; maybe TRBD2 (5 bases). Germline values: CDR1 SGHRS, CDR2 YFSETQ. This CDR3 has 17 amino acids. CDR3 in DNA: TGTGCCAGCAGCTGGCCCGTTCTAACGGGGTCCACAGATACGCAGTATTTT. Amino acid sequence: CASSWPVLTGSTDTQYF.

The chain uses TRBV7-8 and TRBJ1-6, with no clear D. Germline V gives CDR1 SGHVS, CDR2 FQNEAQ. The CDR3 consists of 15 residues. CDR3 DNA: TGTACTAGCAGGTTCCAAGATAGCGGTAATTCACCCCTCCACTTT. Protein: CTSRFQDSGNSPLHF.

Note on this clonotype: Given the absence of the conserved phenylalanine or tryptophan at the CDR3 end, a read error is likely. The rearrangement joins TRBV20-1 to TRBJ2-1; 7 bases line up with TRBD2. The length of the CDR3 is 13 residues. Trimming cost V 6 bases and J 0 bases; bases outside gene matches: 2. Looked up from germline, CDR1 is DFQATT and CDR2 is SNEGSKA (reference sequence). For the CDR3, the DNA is TGCAGTGCCAGCGGGACCTCCTACAATGAGCAGTTCCTC. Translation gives CSASGTSYNEQFL.

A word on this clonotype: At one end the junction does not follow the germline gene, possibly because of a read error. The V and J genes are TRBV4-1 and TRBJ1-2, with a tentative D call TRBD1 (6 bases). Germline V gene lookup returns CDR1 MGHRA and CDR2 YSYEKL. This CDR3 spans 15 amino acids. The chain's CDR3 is CANSQGVGGNYGYTF. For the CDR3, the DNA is TGCGCCAACAGCCAAGGAGTAGGGGGAAACTATGGCTACACCTTC.

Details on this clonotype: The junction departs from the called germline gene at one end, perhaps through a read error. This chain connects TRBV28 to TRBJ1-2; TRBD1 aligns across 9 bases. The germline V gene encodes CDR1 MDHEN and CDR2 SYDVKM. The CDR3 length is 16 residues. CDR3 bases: TGTGTCAGCACCTCCTGGCATTCGGGACAGGGAAATGGCTACACCTTC. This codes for CVSTSWHSGQGNGYTF.

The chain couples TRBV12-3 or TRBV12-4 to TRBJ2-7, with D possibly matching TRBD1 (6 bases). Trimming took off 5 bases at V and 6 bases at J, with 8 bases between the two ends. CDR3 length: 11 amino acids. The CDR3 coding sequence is TGTGCCAGCAGTCAGGGGTGCGAGCAGTACTTC. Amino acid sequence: CASSQGCEQYF.

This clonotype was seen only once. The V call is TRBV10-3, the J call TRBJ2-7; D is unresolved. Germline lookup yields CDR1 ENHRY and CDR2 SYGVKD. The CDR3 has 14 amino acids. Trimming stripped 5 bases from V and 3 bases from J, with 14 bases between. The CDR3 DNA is TGTGCCATCAGTAACGGTCAGGCCGGCTACGAGCAGTACTTC. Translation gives CAISNGQAGYEQYF.

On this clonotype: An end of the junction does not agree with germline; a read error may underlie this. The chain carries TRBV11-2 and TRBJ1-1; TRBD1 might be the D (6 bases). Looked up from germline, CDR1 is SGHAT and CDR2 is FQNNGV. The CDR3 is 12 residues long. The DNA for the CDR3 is TGTGCCAGCAGCCATGGACAGATTGAAACTTTCTTT. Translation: CASSHGQIETFF.

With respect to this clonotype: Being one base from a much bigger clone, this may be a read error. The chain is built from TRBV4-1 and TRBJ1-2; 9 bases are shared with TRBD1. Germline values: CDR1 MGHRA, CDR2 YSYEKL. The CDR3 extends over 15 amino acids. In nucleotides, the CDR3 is TGCGCCAGCAACCAAGTATCGACAGGGGGAGGTGGCTACACCTTC. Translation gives CASNQVSTGGGGYTF.

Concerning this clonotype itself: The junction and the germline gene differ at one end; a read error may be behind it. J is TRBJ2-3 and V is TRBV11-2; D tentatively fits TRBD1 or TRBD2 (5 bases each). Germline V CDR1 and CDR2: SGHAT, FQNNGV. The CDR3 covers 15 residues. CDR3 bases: TGTGTCACCAGCGCCACCGGGACGGCCACATATACGCACTATTTT. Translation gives CVTSATGTATYTHYF.

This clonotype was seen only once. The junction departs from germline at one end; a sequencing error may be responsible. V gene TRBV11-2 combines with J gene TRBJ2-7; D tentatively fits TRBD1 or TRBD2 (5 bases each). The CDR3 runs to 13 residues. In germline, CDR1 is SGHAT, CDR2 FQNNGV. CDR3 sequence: CASSLGEIEPQYF. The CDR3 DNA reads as TGTGCAAGCAGCTTAGGGGAGATAGAGCCTCAGTACTTC.

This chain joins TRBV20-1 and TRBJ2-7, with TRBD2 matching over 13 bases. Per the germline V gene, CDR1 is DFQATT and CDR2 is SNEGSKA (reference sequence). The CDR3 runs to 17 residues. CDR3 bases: TGCAATGCAACTGGACTAGCGGGGGCCTCTGGCTCCTACGAGCAGTACTTC. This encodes CNATGLAGASGSYEQYF.

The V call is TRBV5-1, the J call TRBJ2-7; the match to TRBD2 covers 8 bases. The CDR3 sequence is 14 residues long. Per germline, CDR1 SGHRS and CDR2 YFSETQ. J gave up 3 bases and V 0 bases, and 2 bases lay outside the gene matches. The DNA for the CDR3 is TGCGCCAGCAGCTTGGCACTAGCGGACTACGAGCAGTACTTC. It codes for CASSLALADYEQYF.